Described below is a single T cell receptor beta chain sequence and its context. The V gene end was trimmed by 3 bases and the J gene end by 4 bases; junction bases not matched to a gene: 7. This CDR3 is built from 15 residues. Germline assignment: CDR1 ENHRY and CDR2 SYGVKD. Original handling: Estimates of nucleated cell counts were drawn from the amplification of reference gene primers. Libraries were prepared by immunoSEQ multiplex PCR; TCRdb keeps only in-frame clonotypes and omits some of them. That table supplies the V and J calls and clone size; D and trimming were determined from the DNA. This sample has 270,000 or so clones, with more than 85% found just once. This entry comes from a study of blood T cell repertoires in COVID-19. Those who participated ranged in age from roughly 18 to 100 years and resided in about two dozen US areas. Each participant's cohort was designated according to participant-reported clinical history. No more than 2 weeks before study entry, exposed participants had met a case of COVID-19.

The sample taken for sequencing was PBMCs or T cells enriched from blood (not recorded which). The V gene is TRBV10-3, the J gene TRBJ2-7, with 9 bases lining up with TRBD1. The origin of this receptor is a man between 40 and 49 years old who had been exposed to COVID-19. In DNA, the CDR3 is TGTGCCATCAGTGACCGGACAGGGGACCAATACGAGCAGTACTTC. It yields the protein CAISDRTGDQYEQYF.